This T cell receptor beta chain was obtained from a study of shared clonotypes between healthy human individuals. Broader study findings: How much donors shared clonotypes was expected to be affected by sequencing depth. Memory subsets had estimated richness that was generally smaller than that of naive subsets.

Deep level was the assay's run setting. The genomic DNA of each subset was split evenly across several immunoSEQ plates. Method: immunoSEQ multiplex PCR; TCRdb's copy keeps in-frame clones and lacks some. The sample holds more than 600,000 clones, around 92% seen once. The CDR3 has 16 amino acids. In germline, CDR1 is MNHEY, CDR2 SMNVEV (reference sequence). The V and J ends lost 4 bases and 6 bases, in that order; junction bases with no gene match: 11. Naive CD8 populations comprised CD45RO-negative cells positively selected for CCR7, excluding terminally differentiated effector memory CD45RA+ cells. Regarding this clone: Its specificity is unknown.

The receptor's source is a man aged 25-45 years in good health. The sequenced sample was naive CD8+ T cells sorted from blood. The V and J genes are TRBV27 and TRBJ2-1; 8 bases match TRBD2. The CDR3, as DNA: TGTGCCAGCAGTTCACCGGGGCGGGAGGCCGTCAATGAGCAGTTCTTC. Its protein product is CASSSPGREAVNEQFF.